The sequence of this TCR beta chain was determined in a study of cytomegalovirus exposure and HLA in healthy donors. Overall study results and limits: Cytomegalovirus status, reportedly, was diagnosed with high specificity and sensitivity by the classifier. A list of 164 TCR beta chains associated with cytomegalovirus was given.

The protocol was immunoSEQ multiplex PCR, while the TCRdb copy is restricted to in-frame clones and leaves out a portion. The sample contains 150,000 to 180,000 clones, less than 90% of which appear only once. This clone was counted once. Its antigen is not known. Sequencing input: PBMCs. This receptor was identified in a man aged 18 to 29 in good health and CMV-seropositive.

The CDR3 sequence: CASSVGGAAYEQYF. The CDR3, as DNA: TGTGCCAGCAGCGTAGGTGGGGCAGCCTACGAGCAGTACTTC. V and J are TRBV9 and TRBJ2-7; the D gene is possibly TRBD1 (5 bases). CDR3 length: 14 amino acids. Germline values: CDR1 SGDLS, CDR2 YYNGEE. V lost 0 bases and J lost 2, with 9 bases in between.